This entry describes one TCR beta chain. Its antigen is not yet known. No much larger clone is present one base from it, and per-base qualities are unavailable. The cohort was made up of 650 to 700 healthy bone marrow donors. At the time of sampling, every cohort member was nominally healthy, though immune exposures that went unrecorded were likely present. The donor was CMV seronegative and was included in the group of over 300 seronegative cohort members. Every donor gave a peripheral blood sample, and the peripheral blood mononuclear cells from that sample were used for TCR beta sequencing. The Qiagen DNeasy Blood Extraction Kit was used to extract genomic DNA from the blood cell samples. Based on the germline V gene, the CDR1 and CDR2 sequences are SGHVS and FQNEAQ. The V end gives up 4 bases and the J end 3 bases, leaving 8 bases in the junction not matched to a gene. Inclusive of the bounding cysteine and phenylalanine, the CDR3 is 16 residues long. Just the 48-base CDR3 DNA is kept, in frame starting at base 1.

This record comes from a study of cytomegalovirus exposure and HLA in healthy donors (TCRdb year 2017). Background on the whole study: An earlier analysis of about 560 of the donors reported approximately 280 Gb of sequence data and around 110 million unique TCR beta sequences obtained from 150 million to 200 million T cells. The study aimed to test whether signatures of past pathogen exposure could be identified by cataloging public T cell receptors. All discovery cohort repertoires had been generated using a single sequencing platform. The later analysis used no new phenotypic data to find candidate immune exposures, relying instead on TCR beta sequences and their occurrence across donors. Donor age, sex, ethnicity and CMV serostatus were collected together with the repertoire data. A later analysis re-analyzed previously published TCR beta repertoires from 666 donors and added high-resolution HLA genotyping to study TCR occurrence patterns. The study used immunosequencing to profile the T cell repertoires of around 600 subjects and linked those repertoires to cytomegalovirus serostatus. Of the approximately 400 genotyped donors, about 84% fell in the genetic ancestry cluster associated with self-reported Caucasian donors. HLA typing covered class I and class II loci at four-digit resolution. A later genetic analysis took genome-wide SNP genotypes for about 65% of the 666 donors and used that subset as a discovery cohort. On average, roughly 250,000 unique TCR beta nucleotide sequences were sequenced per donor among more than 350 genotyped donors of the cohort, with around 19% of those sequences being non-productive. Roughly five DR-DQ haplotypes were treated as single units for association and clustering because of strong linkage in the cohort. An early release that covered fewer than 800 HLA-typed donors contained around 300 gigabases of sequencing data and about 93 million unique TCR sequences. Typing coverage differed by locus: A, B, C, DRB1 and DQB1 were typed in about 620-630 donors, DQA1 in about 500, DPA1 in some 610, and DPB1 in 400 to 480. In an earlier analysis of roughly 540 of the donors, high-throughput TCR beta sequencing was used to judge whether each TCR beta V gene segment behaved as functional or pseudogenic. The study combined high-throughput TCR immunosequencing, statistical association of individual TCRs with disease status, and machine learning to predict cytomegalovirus infection status. Along with the 666-subject first cohort, a separate validation cohort of roughly 110 different subjects was used. The study at large found these results: HLA typing was unavailable for some donors at each locus, so association tests used only the typed subset. Most TCR sequences were observed very rarely across donors, whereas some public TCRs were present in many individuals. In vitro tests confirmed that three of the cytomegalovirus-associated TCR beta chains recognize cytomegalovirus antigens. In a later genetic analysis, fewer N-insertions in productive TCRs were reported among donors in an Asian-associated ancestry cluster than the roughly 700-donor mean. Sequencing depth was assumed to be roughly uniform across donors in the presence/absence analyses, though that assumption may not hold. A group of highly shared sequence variants was considered likely to be a technical artifact of the sequencing pipeline. Immune exposure information for the cohort was limited to CMV serostatus. Because the 87-base-pair reads could not distinguish some IMGT-functional V segments, including TRBV6-2 and TRBV6-3, those segments were excluded. The classifier was reported to diagnose cytomegalovirus status with high specificity and sensitivity in both the original and validation cohorts. Assigning TCR associations to individual alleles was difficult when HLA alleles, especially DR and DQ, strongly co-occurred. A later genetic analysis associated a missense DCLRE1C variant with V-gene and J-gene trimming of TCR beta chains, and an independent cohort replicated the association. An earlier analysis of around 540 of the donors showed that most TCR beta V segments appeared in productive rearrangements either about 87% or about 30% of the time, which broadly matched IMGT annotations. Linkage disequilibrium might explain the correlated functional status among segregating V segments, but an unknown experimental factor could not be excluded. According to a later analysis, parvovirus B19, influenza, CMV and Epstein-Barr virus appeared linked to several top co-occurrence clusters. A further reported finding was that TCR beta sequences accurately predicted the HLA-A and HLA-B alleles for most subjects in the first cohort. Most CMV-associated TCR beta chains appeared to be HLA-restricted in a later analysis, and the HLA associations seemed to be driven largely by CMV exposure. At a false discovery rate of 0.05, a later analysis linked about 17,000 TCR beta sequences to specific HLA alleles. In this cohort, only TCR beta chains were sequenced, and detectable features were limited by the absence of alpha or paired-chain data. A total of 164 TCR beta chains were listed by the study as associated with cytomegalovirus. The authors suggested that the approach could potentially be extended to other disease states and immunological phenotypes. In a later analysis, the rate of TCR association differed among HLA loci, with DRB1 alleles having the most associated TCRs and HLA-C alleles having the fewest. Because counts were too low, 15 to 20 rarely observed V segments, including chromosome 9 orphons, were excluded from the earlier analysis of roughly 580 of the donors. Compared with equally common non-associated chains, HLA-associated TCR beta chains in a later analysis were more clonally expanded and had lower generation probabilities.

The library was generated by the immunoSEQ multiplex PCR assay. For the multiplex PCR, a mixture combining 60 forward primers for TCR Vbeta segments and 13 reverse primers for TCR Jbeta segments was used. Amplification of the CDR3 region of rearranged TCR beta genes was performed with a multiplex PCR assay on genomic DNA. The amplified TCR beta libraries were sequenced on the Illumina HiSeq System as 87-base-pair reads. As for the original processing: A later analysis counted about 80 million unique TCR beta chains across the 650 to 700 repertoires, and about 10 million of these chains were shared by at least two donors. To remove PCR and sequencing errors, raw reads were error-corrected and collapsed into unique sequences using a nearest-neighbor algorithm that merged closely related sequences. To assign V, D and J gene segments, CDR3 sequences were aligned to IMGT reference sequences. Each retained sequence needed at least a six-nucleotide match to both a V gene segment and a J gene segment. A rearrangement counted as productive if the CDR3 had no stop codons and remained in frame with V and J, and every other rearrangement counted as non-productive. Following IMGT convention, CDR3 was defined as the stretch from the second conserved V-encoded cysteine to the conserved J-encoded phenylalanine. The earlier analysis of 500 to 750 of the donors excluded any sequence lacking an unambiguous match to a single V gene segment. In an earlier analysis of several hundred of the donors, V segments were called functional above 56.7% productive rearrangements and were called segregating when the between-donor standard deviation exceeded 5%. A statistical classification framework was built to diagnose cytomegalovirus status from the catalog of TCR beta chain sequences. In a later analysis, V and J genes were assigned by comparing TCR nucleotide sequences against IMGT/GENE-DB human TR gene sequences. In a later analysis, CDR3 sequences and most-parsimonious VDJ recombination scenarios were assigned using the TCRdist pipeline. In a later analysis, each TCR beta chain was defined by its CDR3 amino acid sequence together with its V-gene family, and reads lacking a unique V-gene family were excluded. To address suspected cross-contamination and a sequencing artifact, a later analysis removed 450 to 700 highly shared, low-generation-probability nucleotide sequences. In a later analysis, a clonal expansion index was calculated for each public chain from normalized within-repertoire ranks of inferred template counts. In a later analysis, generation probabilities were computed using a VDJ recombination model fitted to out-of-frame rearrangements, and the results were checked against IGoR. In a later analysis, TCR-TCR, TCR-HLA and TCR-CMV co-occurrence was scored with hypergeometric tests, and a repertoire-size bias correction was applied to TCR pairs. In a later analysis, false discovery rates were estimated by permuting HLA or CMV assignments 20 times. In a later analysis, co-occurring TCRs were grouped with DBSCAN, and TCRdist sequence similarity was added when clustering was performed within HLA-allele-positive subsets. Repertoires with fewer than 30,000 or more than 120,000 public chains, plus five repertoires with anomalous nucleotide sharing, were excluded from co-occurrence clustering. TCRdb's version of the immuneACCESS table is confined to in-frame rearrangements and falls short of the full clone set. An unresolved V gene accounts for under half of the shortfall where checked; the remainder is of unknown origin. The DNA gave D and trimming, while V, J and clone size come from that table. The sample table shows under 200,000 clones, and 81% are seen once. Approximately 2% of the sample belongs to the ten largest clones.

The TCR comes from a woman in her late teens or twenties in good health and CMV-seronegative. The rearranged chain carries TRBV7-8 and TRBJ2-1; 8 of the junction bases match TRBD1. Sequencing was carried out using PBMCs. For the CDR3, the sequence is CASSSEPGQDYNEQFF. The DNA sequence is given as TGTGCCAGCAGCTCCGAACCGGGACAGGACTACAATGAGCAGTTCTTC.